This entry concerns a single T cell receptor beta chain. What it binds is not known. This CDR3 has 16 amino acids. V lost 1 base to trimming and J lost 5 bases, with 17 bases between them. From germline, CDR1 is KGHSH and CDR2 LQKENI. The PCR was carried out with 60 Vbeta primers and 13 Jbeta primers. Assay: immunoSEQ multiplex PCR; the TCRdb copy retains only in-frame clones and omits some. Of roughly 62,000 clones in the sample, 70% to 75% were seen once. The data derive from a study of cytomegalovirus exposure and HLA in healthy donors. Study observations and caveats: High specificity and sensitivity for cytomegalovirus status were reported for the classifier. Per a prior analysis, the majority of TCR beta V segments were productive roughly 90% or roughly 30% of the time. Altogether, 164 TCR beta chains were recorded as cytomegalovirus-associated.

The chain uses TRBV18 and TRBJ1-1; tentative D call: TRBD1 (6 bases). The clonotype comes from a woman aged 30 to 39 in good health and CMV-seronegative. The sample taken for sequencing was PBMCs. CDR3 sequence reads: CASSPQLSRGYTEAFF. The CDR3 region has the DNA TGTGCCAGCTCACCACAGCTTTCCAGGGGATATACTGAAGCTTTCTTT.